The clone carrying this TCR beta chain was seen repeatedly, ten times or more. The V and J ends lost 6 bases and 5 bases, in that order; junction bases with no gene match: 9. There are 14 residues in the CDR3. The sample is drawn from a study of Graves' ophthalmopathy and Graves' hyperthyroidism. The TCR beta CDR3 regions underwent amplification from RNA transcripts. Investigators did first-round RT-PCR with HTBI primers, then second-round multiplex PCR. From the multiplex PCR reads, TCRdb called clonotypes with MiXCR, one entry per CDR3 protein. The table lists roughly 380,000 distinct CDR3 sequences, 15% to 19% of them singletons.

The chain has TRBV12-3 or TRBV12-4 and TRBJ2-5, with 7 bases lining up with TRBD1. Material: peripheral blood. This receptor was taken from a woman under 30 with stable Graves' hyperthyroidism. CDR3 in amino acids: CASSPVNRGETQYF. In nucleotides, the CDR3 is TGTGCCAGCAGCCCTGTAAACAGGGGTGAGACCCAGTACTTC.